This is a list of T cell receptor beta chains from one sample in a study of blood T cell repertoires in COVID-19. Profiled with immunoSEQ multiplex PCR; TCRdb holds only in-frame clones, not every one. The profile shows around 140,000 clones, about 89% of them singletons. Sequencing was performed on peripheral blood. All receptors derive from a man aged 50-60 years with active or convalescent COVID-19. Each CDR3 is given with its conserved first and last residue. The D gene is left open where the match is weak. Expanded clones are given a class, and other clones once, few, many or no size at all.

j_call v_call d_call clone_size cdr3_aa cdr3_nt
TRBJ1-4 TRBV10-3 TRBD1 - CAISDRTGDNEKLFF TGTGCCATCAGTGACCGGACAGGGGATAATGAAAAACTGTTTTTT
TRBJ2-1 TRBV5-1 TRBD1 - CASSSGTGGYNEQFF TGCGCCAGCAGCTCCGGGACAGGGGGATACAATGAGCAGTTCTTC
TRBJ2-7 TRBV4-3 TRBD2 - CASSQALAGAYEQYF TGCGCCAGCAGCCAAGCTCTAGCGGGGGCCTACGAGCAGTACTTC
TRBJ1-2 TRBV5-4 - - CASSFQGYYGYTF TGTGCCAGCAGCTTCCAGGGATACTATGGCTACACCTTC
TRBJ2-3 TRBV11-2 TRBD2 - CASSRVAGGTLSTDTQYF TGTGCCAGCAGCCGTGTAGCGGGAGGGACGCTAAGCACAGATACGCAGTATTTT
TRBJ1-4 TRBV6-1 - once CASSGTRPVLSEKLFF TGTGCCAGCAGTGGAACTCGTCCGGTCCTTTCCGAAAAACTGTTTTTT
TRBJ2-7 TRBV20-1 - - CSASRQETWVYEQYF TGCAGTGCTAGTCGACAGGAGACTTGGGTCTACGAGCAGTACTTC
TRBJ2-7 TRBV2 - - CASSEETGKEQYF TGTGCCAGCAGTGAAGAAACCGGTAAAGAGCAGTACTTC
TRBJ2-3 TRBV5-1 TRBD2 - CASSVGLAGGSTDTQYF TGCGCCAGCAGCGTGGGACTAGCGGGAGGGAGCACAGATACGCAGTATTTT
TRBJ1-2 TRBV5-8 - - CASSLGFVAGNYGYTF TGTGCCAGCAGCTTGGGGTTCGTGGCAGGGAACTATGGCTACACCTTC
TRBJ1-5 TRBV6-6 - - CASRSYSNQPQHF TGTGCCAGCAGGTCGTATAGCAATCAGCCCCAGCATTTT
TRBJ1-5 TRBV28 TRBD1 few CASTETGRRSSNQPQHF TGTGCCAGTACCGAGACAGGGAGGCGATCTAGCAATCAGCCCCAGCATTTT
TRBJ2-2 TRBV9 TRBD1 - CASSVGGGDTGELFF TGTGCCAGCAGCGTAGGAGGGGGCGACACCGGGGAGCTGTTTTTT
TRBJ1-1 TRBV29-1 TRBD1 - CSVGQGRTFF TGCAGCGTGGGACAGGGGAGAACTTTCTTT
TRBJ2-2 TRBV7-7 - - CASSKGTGRGGNTGELFF TGTGCCAGCAGCAAGGGAACAGGGCGCGGGGGGAACACCGGGGAGCTGTTTTTT
TRBJ1-2 TRBV3-1/TRBV3-2 - - CASSEAGAHGYTF TGTGCCAGCAGCGAGGCAGGGGCGCATGGCTACACCTTC
TRBJ1-6 TRBV5-5 TRBD1 - CASSLGWDSGNSPLHF TGTGCCAGCAGCTTGGGTTGGGACAGTGGCAATTCACCCCTCCACTTT
TRBJ1-5 TRBV5-4 TRBD1 - CASSRQGEGQPQHF TGTGCCAGCAGCCGACAGGGAGAAGGTCAGCCCCAGCATTTT